This entry lists 3 T cell receptor beta chains sequenced from one sample in a study of beta chain features in type 1 diabetes. Regarding the study as a whole: Moderate but significant shortening of TCRB CDR3s was recorded in all four CD4+ subsets from Type 1 diabetes patients.

The isolated RNA, all of it, was reverse transcribed, so expressed TCRB transcripts were what got sequenced. Clones were read by immunoSEQ multiplex PCR, and TCRdb kept only the in-frame ones, dropping some. The profile shows 250,000 to 300,000 clones, around 24% of them singletons. No antigen is known for these receptors. Material for sequencing was naive CD4+ T cells from blood. The receptors here all came from a woman under 40 with type 1 diabetes.

This clone was counted between two and nine times. At the DNA level, this CDR3 is encoded by other sequences in the same sample as well. The genes are TRBV5-1 and TRBJ2-5; D is uncertain. Per germline, CDR1 SGHRS and CDR2 YFSETQ. The CDR3 is 14 residues long. Between the trimmed V and J ends, which lost 0 bases and 0 bases, there was a span of 6 bases. This CDR3 is CASSLGPNQETQYF. CDR3 sequence (DNA): TGCGCCAGCAGCTTGGGGCCAAACCAAGAGACCCAGTACTTC. The entire variable domain, with the rest obtained from reference TRBV5-1 and TRBJ2-5, is as follows: KAGVTQTPRYLIKTRGQQVTLSCSPISGHRSVSWYQQTPGQGLQFLFEYFSETQRNKGNFPGRFSGRQFSNSRSEMNVSTLELGDSALYLCASSLGPNQETQYFGPGTRLLVL.

This clone was seen a handful of times. The rearrangement joins TRBV13 to TRBJ2-7; 8 positions agree with TRBD2. Germline lookup yields CDR1 PRHDT and CDR2 FYEKMQ (reference sequence). This CDR3 comprises 15 residues. With 1 base clipped from V and 0 bases from J, the junction kept 2 bases outside the gene matches. This CDR3 is CASSLASGCSYEQYF. CDR3 sequence (DNA): TGTGCCAGCAGCTTAGCTAGCGGGTGCTCCTACGAGCAGTACTTC.

The J gene is TRBJ2-5, the V gene TRBV2; D remains unclear. This CDR3 has 14 amino acids. Germline V gene data show CDR1 as SNHLY and CDR2 as FYNNEI. Deletions cut 7 bases from V and 1 base from J, with 13 bases between. The CDR3 sequence is CASNFGGTQETQYF. DNA for the CDR3: TGTGCCAGCAATTTTGGCGGTACCCAAGAGACCCAGTACTTC.